Following are 7 T cell receptor beta chains from one sample sequenced in a study of identical twins. TCRdb recomputed calls from the 5' RACE reads with MiXCR, one row per CDR3 protein. The sample holds under 350,000 distinct CDR3 sequences, more than 8% seen once. This sample also appeared in a second study, on yellow fever vaccine responses in identical twins.

The sequenced sample consisted of CD8+ T cells sorted from blood. All receptors derive from a woman aged 18-30 years in good health.

This clonotype was observed a few times. V is TRBV7-8 and J is TRBJ1-5; 7 positions agree with TRBD1. Looked up from germline, CDR1 is SGHVS and CDR2 is FQNEAQ. Losses at the gene ends were 5 bases for V and 1 base for J; bases not matched to a gene: 8. The CDR3 length is 16 residues. CDR3 nucleotide sequence: TGTGCCAGCAGCGCCCGACAGGGTTTAAGCAATCAGCCCCAGCATTTT. The encoded protein is CASSARQGLSNQPQHF.

Concerning this clonotype itself: The junction shows a germline mismatch at one end, possibly a read error. The rearrangement links TRBV9 to TRBJ2-3; D is perhaps TRBD2 (7 bases). Germline assignment: CDR1 SGDLS and CDR2 YYNGEE. This CDR3 region has 13 residues. The CDR3, as DNA: TGTGCCAGCAGCCCCCGAGGGGGGGCCAGCCCTGGTTTT. It specifies CASSPRGGASPGF.

This clonotype was detected many times. The chain employs TRBV6-1 and TRBJ2-1; D possibly corresponds to TRBD2 (6 bases). CDR1 and CDR2 from the germline V gene are MNHNS and SASEGT. V was shortened by 6 bases and J by 0 bases, with 18 bases between the two germline ends. The CDR3 runs 17 residues. As DNA, the CDR3 is TGTGCCAGCAGAAGGGGACGGGACTCCAGCTCCTACAATGAGCAGTTCTTC. Encoded protein: CASRRGRDSSSYNEQFF.

There are a few counts of this clonotype. The J gene is TRBJ2-3, the V gene TRBV4-1, with 8 positions matching TRBD2. Germline V CDR1 and CDR2: MGHRA, YSYEKL. Unmatched junction bases numbered 16, after V lost 3 bases and J lost 5 bases. This CDR3 spans 18 amino acids. This CDR3 reads CASSQPPQAGEGKDTQYF. Here the CDR3 DNA reads TGCGCCAGCAGCCAGCCCCCTCAAGCGGGAGAAGGAAAAGATACGCAGTATTTT.

This clonotype was seen repeatedly, ten times or more. The J gene is TRBJ2-1, the V gene TRBV27; TRBD2 matches at 9 bases. This CDR3 region has 12 residues. The V gene's germline CDR1 is MNHEY and CDR2 SMNVEV (reference sequence). Unmatched junction bases numbered 2, after V lost 5 bases and J lost 9 bases. The CDR3 DNA reads TGTGCCAGCAGTCCGACTAGCGGTGAGCAGTTCTTC. This sequence encodes CASSPTSGEQFF.

This clonotype was observed a few times. The rearrangement joins TRBV4-1 to TRBJ1-1; no firm D call. The CDR3 loop spans 15 amino acids. CDR1 and CDR2 (germline): MGHRA, YSYEKL. Trimming left V 4 bases short and J 6 bases short, with 18 bases between. This CDR3 reads CASSLERASHPEAFF. The DNA of the CDR3 is TGCGCCAGCAGCCTCGAAAGGGCAAGTCACCCTGAAGCTTTCTTT.

This clonotype was detected ten times or more. The DNA of the CDR3 is TGTGCCAGCAGTTCCCCGGAGGCTAGGAACAATGAGCAGTTCTTC. Translated, it gives CASSSPEARNNEQFF. The gene calls are TRBV6-5 and TRBJ2-1, with D maybe TRBD2 (5 bases). Germline CDR1 and CDR2: MNHEY and SVGAGI. The V and J ends lost 4 bases and 5 bases respectively, with 15 bases between them. This CDR3 has 15 amino acids.